This T cell receptor beta chain was captured by sequencing in a study of shared clonotypes between healthy human individuals. CD45RO-negative cells were positively selected for CCR7, leaving out terminally differentiated effector memory CD45RA+ cells. The CDR3 is 15 amino acids. Germline V gives CDR1 MGHDK, CDR2 SYGVNS. Germline trimming cut 5 bases from V and 4 bases from J; bases unmatched to any gene: 8. Evenly divided among several immunoSEQ plates was the genomic DNA of each subset. Replicate PCRs run on sorted subsets employed approximately 180 ng DNA, approximately 30,000 T cell genomes. The data were produced by immunoSEQ multiplex PCR, yet TCRdb's version contains in-frame clones alone and is incomplete. The sample lists just over 2,000,000 clones, about 94% occurring once.

This TCR was recovered from a young man in good health. Source material: naive CD8+ T cells sorted from blood. The rearrangement joins TRBV25-1 to TRBJ2-1, with TRBD1 matching 7 bases. CDR3 in DNA: TGTGCCAGCAGTCAACAGGGGTCCGGGTACAATGAGCAGTTCTTC. Its translation: CASSQQGSGYNEQFF. The variable domain in full, completed from reference TRBV25-1 and TRBJ2-1, reads EADIYQTPRYLVIGTGKKITLECSQTMGHDKMYWYQQDPGMELHLIHYSYGVNSTEKGDLSSESTVSRIRTEHFPLTLESARPSHTSQYLCASSQQGSGYNEQFFGPGTRLTVL.